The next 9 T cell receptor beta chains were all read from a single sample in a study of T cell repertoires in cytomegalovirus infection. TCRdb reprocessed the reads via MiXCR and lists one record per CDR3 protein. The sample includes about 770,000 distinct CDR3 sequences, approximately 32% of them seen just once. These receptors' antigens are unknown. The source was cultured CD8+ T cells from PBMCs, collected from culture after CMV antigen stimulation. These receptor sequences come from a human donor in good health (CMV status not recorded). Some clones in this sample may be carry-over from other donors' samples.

The CDR3 sequence: CASSLSDEAFF. The CDR3 DNA sequence: TGTGCCAGCAGTTTATCGGATGAAGCTTTCTTT. The rearrangement links TRBV7-9 to TRBJ1-1; D remains unclear. CDR1 SEHNR and CDR2 FQNEAQ come from the germline V gene (reference sequence). V was trimmed by 6 bases and J by 7 bases, leaving 9 bases between them. The CDR3 has 11 amino acids.

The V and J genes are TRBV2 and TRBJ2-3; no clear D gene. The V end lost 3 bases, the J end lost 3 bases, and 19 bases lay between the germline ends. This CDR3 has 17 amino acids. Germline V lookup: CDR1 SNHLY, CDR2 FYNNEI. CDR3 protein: CASSDASAVTLTDTQYF. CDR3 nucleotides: TGTGCCAGCAGTGATGCTTCGGCAGTGACCCTTACAGATACGCAGTATTTT.

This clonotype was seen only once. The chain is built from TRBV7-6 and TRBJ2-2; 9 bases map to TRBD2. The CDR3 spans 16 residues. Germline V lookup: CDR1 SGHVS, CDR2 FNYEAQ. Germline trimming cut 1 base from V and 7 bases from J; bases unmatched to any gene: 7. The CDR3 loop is CASSLVAGGLGGELFF. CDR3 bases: TGTGCCAGCAGCTTAGTTGCGGGGGGGCTCGGCGGGGAGCTGTTTTTT.

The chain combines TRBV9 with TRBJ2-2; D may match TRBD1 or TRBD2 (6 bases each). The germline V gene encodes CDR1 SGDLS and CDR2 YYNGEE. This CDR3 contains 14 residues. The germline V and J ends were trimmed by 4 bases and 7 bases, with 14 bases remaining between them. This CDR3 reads CASSSGGSGGELFF. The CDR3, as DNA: TGTGCCAGCAGCTCCGGGGGCTCGGGCGGGGAGCTGTTTTTT. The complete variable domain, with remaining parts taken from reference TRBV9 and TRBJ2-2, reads DSGVTQTPKHLITATGQRVTLRCSPRSGDLSVYWYQQSLDQGLQFLIQYYNGEERAKGNILERFSAQQFPDLHSELNLSSLELGDSALYFCASSSGGSGGELFFGEGSRLTVL.

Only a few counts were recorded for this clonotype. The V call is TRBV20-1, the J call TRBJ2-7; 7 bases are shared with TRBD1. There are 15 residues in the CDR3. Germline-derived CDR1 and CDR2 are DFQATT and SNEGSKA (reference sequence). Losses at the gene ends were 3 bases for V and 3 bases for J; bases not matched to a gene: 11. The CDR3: CSASRDSPIVYEQYF. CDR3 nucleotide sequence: TGCAGTGCTAGCCGGGACAGCCCTATTGTCTACGAGCAGTACTTC.

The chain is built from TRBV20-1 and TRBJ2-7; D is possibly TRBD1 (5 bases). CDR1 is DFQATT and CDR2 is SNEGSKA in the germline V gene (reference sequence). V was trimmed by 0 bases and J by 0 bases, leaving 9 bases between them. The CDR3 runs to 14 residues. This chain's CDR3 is CSARDQGGSYEQYV. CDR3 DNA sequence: TGCAGTGCTAGAGATCAGGGCGGCTCCTACGAGCAGTACGTC.

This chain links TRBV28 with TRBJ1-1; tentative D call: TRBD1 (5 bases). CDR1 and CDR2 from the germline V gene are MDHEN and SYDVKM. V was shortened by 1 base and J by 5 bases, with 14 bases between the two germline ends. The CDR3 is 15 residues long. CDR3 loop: CASSLLVGGGTEAFF. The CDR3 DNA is TGTGCCAGCAGTTTATTGGTTGGGGGAGGAACTGAAGCTTTCTTT.

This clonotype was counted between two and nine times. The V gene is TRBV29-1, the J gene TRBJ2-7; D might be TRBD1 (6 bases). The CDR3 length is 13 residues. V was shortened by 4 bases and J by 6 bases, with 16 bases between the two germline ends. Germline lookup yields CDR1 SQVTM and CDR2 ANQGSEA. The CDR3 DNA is TGCAGCGTTGGGGCAGGGGAGTTCGGCGAGCAGTACTTC. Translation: CSVGAGEFGEQYF.

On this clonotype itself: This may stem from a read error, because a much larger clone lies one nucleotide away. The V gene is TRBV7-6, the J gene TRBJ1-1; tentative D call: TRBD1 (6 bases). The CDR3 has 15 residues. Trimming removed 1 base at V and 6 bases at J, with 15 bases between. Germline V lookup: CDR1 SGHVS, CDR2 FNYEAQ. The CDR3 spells CASSLVAGVGSEAFF. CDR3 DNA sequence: TGTGCCAGCAGCTTAGTGGCAGGGGTTGGGTCTGAAGCTTTCTTT. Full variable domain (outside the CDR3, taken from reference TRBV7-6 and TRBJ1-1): GAGVSQSPRYKVTKRGQDVALRCDPISGHVSLYWYRQALGQGPEFLTYFNYEAQQDKSGLPNDRFSAERPEGSISTLTIQRTEQRDSAMYRCASSLVAGVGSEAFFGQGTRLTVV.